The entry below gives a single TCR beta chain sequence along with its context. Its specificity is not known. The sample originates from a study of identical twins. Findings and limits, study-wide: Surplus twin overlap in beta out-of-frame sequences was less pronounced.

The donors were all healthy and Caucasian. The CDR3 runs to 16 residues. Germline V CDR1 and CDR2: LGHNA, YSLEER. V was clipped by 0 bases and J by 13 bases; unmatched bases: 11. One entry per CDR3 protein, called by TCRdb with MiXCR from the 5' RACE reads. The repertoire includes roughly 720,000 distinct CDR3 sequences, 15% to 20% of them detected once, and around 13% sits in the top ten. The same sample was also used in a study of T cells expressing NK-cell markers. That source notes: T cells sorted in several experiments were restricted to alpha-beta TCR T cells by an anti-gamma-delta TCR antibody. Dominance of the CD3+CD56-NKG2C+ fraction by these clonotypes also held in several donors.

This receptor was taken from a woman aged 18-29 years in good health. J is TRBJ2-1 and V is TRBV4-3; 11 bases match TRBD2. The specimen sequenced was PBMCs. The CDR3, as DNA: TGCGCCAGCAGCCAAGATCTTACTAGCGGGGGAGAGGGACAGTTCTTC. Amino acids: CASSQDLTSGGEGQFF.